Below are 4 T cell receptor beta chains sequenced from a single sample in a study of T cells in Graves' hyperthyroidism and ophthalmopathy. RNA transcripts provided the source from which TCR beta CDR3 regions were amplified. HTBI primers were used for first-round RT-PCR of the TCR CDR3. TCRdb re-called the multiplex PCR reads with MiXCR, one entry per CDR3 protein. The table includes a few hundred thousand distinct CDR3 sequences, 14% detected once. Sequencing was done on a sample of blood. Receptors originate from a woman aged 18-30 years with Graves' hyperthyroidism.

This clonotype was seen ten or more times. This chain links TRBV6-5 with TRBJ2-7; 9 positions match TRBD1. The length of the CDR3 is 14 residues. Germline-derived CDR1 and CDR2 are MNHEY and SVGAGI. V lost 2 bases, J lost 3 bases, and 2 bases stayed unmatched. CDR3 bases: TGTGCCAGCAGTTACAGGGGACAGGGCTACGAGCAGTACTTC. Amino acids: CASSYRGQGYEQYF.

This clonotype was observed at least ten times. This chain connects TRBV6-1 to TRBJ1-1; D is unclear. V dropped 4 bases and J dropped 0 bases, with 6 bases sitting between them. This CDR3 region has 13 residues. Germline CDR1 and CDR2: MNHNS and SASEGT. The DNA for the CDR3 is TGTGCCAGCAGTGGGCACCTGAACACTGAAGCTTTCTTT. It codes for CASSGHLNTEAFF.

This clonotype was counted many times. CDR3 amino acids: CATSRDLGARNYGYTF. The CDR3 nucleotides are TGTGCCACCAGCAGAGATTTGGGGGCTAGAAACTATGGCTACACCTTC. The chain links TRBV15 to TRBJ1-2; TRBD1 is a possible D gene (6 bases). The length of the CDR3 is 16 residues. Germline loops: CDR1 LNHNV, CDR2 YYDKDF (reference sequence). V lost 0 bases, J lost 2 bases, and 13 bases lay in between.

In its sample, this clonotype was seen many times. The rearrangement links TRBV19 to TRBJ2-2; D might be TRBD2 (5 bases). The V end lost 7 bases, the J end lost 4 bases, and 16 bases lay between the germline ends. The CDR3 spans 15 residues. The germline V gene encodes CDR1 LNHDA and CDR2 SQIVND (reference sequence). As DNA, the CDR3 is TGTGCCAGTAACGACGGCGGGTGGGTCACCGGGGAGCTGTTTTTT. It is translated as CASNDGGWVTGELFF.